This TCR beta chain came from a study of T cell changes during pregnancy in multiple sclerosis. Clones were sequenced by immunoSEQ multiplex PCR, and TCRdb holds only the in-frame ones, with some missing. The table has more than 50,000 clones, 90% seen once; the top ten hold more than 2.5%. V lost 4 bases, J lost 0 bases, and 6 bases stayed unmatched. Per the germline V gene, CDR1 is MGHRA and CDR2 is YSYEKL. The CDR3 runs to 16 residues. This chain connects TRBV4-1 to TRBJ2-4; 7 positions match TRBD1. The TCR comes from a female donor in good health, enrolled as a control in a pregnancy study. The source material was peripheral blood, sampled in the first trimester of pregnancy. The CDR3 region has the DNA TGCGCCAGCAGCCTTGGGACAGTCCTAGCCAAAAACATTCAGTACTTC. Its translation is CASSLGTVLAKNIQYF.